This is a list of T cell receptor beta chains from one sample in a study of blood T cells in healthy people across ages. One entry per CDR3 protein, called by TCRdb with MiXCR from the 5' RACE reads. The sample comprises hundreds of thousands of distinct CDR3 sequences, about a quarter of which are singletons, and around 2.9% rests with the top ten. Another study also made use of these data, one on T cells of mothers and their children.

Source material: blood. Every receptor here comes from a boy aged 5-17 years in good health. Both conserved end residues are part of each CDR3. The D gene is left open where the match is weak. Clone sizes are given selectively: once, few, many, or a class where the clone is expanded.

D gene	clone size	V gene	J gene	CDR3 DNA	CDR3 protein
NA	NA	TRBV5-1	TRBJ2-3	TGCGCCAGTTACGACAGGGAGGGAGCAGATACGCAGTATTTT	CASYDREGADTQYF
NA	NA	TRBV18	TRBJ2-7	TGTGCCAGCTCACCAAGGGCTGCAGACGAGCAGTACTTC	CASSPRAADEQYF
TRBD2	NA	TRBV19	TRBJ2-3	TGTGCCAGTAGTATAGTTTCCGGGGGGACAGATACGCAGTATTTT	CASSIVSGGTDTQYF
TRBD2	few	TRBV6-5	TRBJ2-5	TGTGCCAGCAGTTACGGCCTAGCGGGGTTAGAGACCCAGTACTTC	CASSYGLAGLETQYF
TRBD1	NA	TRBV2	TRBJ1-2	TGTGCCAGCAGTGTGACAGGGGGAGGCTACACCTTC	CASSVTGGGYTF
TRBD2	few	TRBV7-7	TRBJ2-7	TGTGCCAGCAGCCAAGGACTAGCGGGGGGCCCGGGGCACGAGCAGTACTTC	CASSQGLAGGPGHEQYF
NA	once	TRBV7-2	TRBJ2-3	TGTGCCAGCAGCATCAGACTCGCCCCAGATACGCAGTATTTT	CASSIRLAPDTQYF
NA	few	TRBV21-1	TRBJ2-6	TGTGCCAGCAGCGAGAGAGGGACAGTTCTCTCTGGGGCCAACGTCCTGACTTTC	CASSERGTVLSGANVLTF
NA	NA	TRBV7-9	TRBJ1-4	TGTGCCAGCAGCTCAACAACCCCAATGACGCCCGAGGGGAGTGGAAAACTGTTTTTT	CASSSTTPMTPEGSGKLFF
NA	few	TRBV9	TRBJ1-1	TGTGCCAGCAGCGTAGATGGTCAGGGAAAAACTGAAGCTTTCTTT	CASSVDGQGKTEAFF
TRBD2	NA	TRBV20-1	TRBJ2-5	TGCAGTGCTAGTCGAGCGGGGGACTACCAAGAGACCCAGTACTTC	CSASRAGDYQETQYF
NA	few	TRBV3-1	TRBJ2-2	TGTGCCAGCAGCCCAGCGACTTTCACCGGGGAGCTGTTTTTT	CASSPATFTGELFF
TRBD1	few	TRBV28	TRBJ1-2	TGTGCCAGCACCGAAGGACAGGGCCGCTATGGCTACACCTTC	CASTEGQGRYGYTF
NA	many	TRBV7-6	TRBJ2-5	TGTGCCAGCACCCTCGGGGAGACCCAGTACTTC	CASTLGETQYF
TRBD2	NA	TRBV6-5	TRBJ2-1	TGTGCCAGCAGCCCCTGGACTAGCCCCCGTGAGCAGTTCTTC	CASSPWTSPREQFF
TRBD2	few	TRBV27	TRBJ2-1	TGTGCCACCGCGCATGAGCGGGGTGTGCGGAATGAGCAGTTCTTC	CATAHERGVRNEQFF
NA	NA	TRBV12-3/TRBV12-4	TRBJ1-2	TGTGCCAGCAGTTGGGACATTAACTATGGCTACACCTTC	CASSWDINYGYTF
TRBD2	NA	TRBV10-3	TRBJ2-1	TGTGCCATCAGTGAGTCGTTAGCGGGGTCGAGCTCCTACAATGAGCAGTTCTTC	CAISESLAGSSSYNEQFF
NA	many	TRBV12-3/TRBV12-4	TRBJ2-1	TGTGCCAGCAGCTTAGGCGGTGAGCAGTTCTTC	CASSLGGEQFF
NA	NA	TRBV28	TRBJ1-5	TGTGCCAGCAGCCACGCCGGGAATCAGCCCCAGCATTTT	CASSHAGNQPQHF
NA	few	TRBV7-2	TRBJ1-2	TGTGCCAGCAGTCTAGGGTCTGGGGCCGGGGGCTACACCTTC	CASSLGSGAGGYTF
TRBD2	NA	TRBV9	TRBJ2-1	TGTGCCAGCAGCGTAGGTGGAGCGGGGGCTTCAGAGCAGTTCTTC	CASSVGGAGASEQFF
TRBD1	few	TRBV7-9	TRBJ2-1	TGTGCCAGCAGCCCATCCCAGGGGGCGAGGTACAATGAGCAGTTCTTC	CASSPSQGARYNEQFF
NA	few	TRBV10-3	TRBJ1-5	TGTGCCATCAGTGAAGGACAGTCCTTGGATCAGCCCCAGCATTTT	CAISEGQSLDQPQHF
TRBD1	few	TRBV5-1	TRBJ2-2	TGCGCCAGCAGCCCTTGGGACAGGGATACCGGGGAGCTGTTTTTT	CASSPWDRDTGELFF
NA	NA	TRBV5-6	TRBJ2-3	TGTGCCAGCAAGGGACACCCAGAGTCAGATACGCAGTATTTT	CASKGHPESDTQYF
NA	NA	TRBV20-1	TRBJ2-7	TGCAGTGCTCCCCCAAACGGCCTCCGCTTCGAGCAGTACTTC	CSAPPNGLRFEQYF
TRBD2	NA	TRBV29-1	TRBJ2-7	TGCAGCGTCGGGGGTGTGGCGGGGGGGCCAGACGAGCAGTACTTC	CSVGGVAGGPDEQYF
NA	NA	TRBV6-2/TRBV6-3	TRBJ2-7	TGTGCCAGCAGTTACTTTCGGACGGAGATCTACGAGCAGTACTTC	CASSYFRTEIYEQYF
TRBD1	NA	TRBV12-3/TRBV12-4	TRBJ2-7	TGTGCCAGCTCCCTTCGGGCATGGGACAGGGACTACGAGCAGTACTTC	CASSLRAWDRDYEQYF
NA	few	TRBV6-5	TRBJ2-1	TGTGCCAGAAACCAAACCGGGACGACCTACAATGAGCAGTTCTTC	CARNQTGTTYNEQFF
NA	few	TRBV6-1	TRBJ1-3	TGTGCCAGCAGTGAAGGAGGCTATGGAAACACCATATATTTT	CASSEGGYGNTIYF
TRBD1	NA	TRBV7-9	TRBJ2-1	TGTGCCAGCAGCTCAAGGGGACAGGCGATCTACAATGAGCAGTTCTTC	CASSSRGQAIYNEQFF
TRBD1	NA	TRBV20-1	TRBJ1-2	TGCAGTGCTAGGACAGGGGGCGGCGGTGGCTACACCTTC	CSARTGGGGGYTF
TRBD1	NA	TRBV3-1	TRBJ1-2	TGTGCCAGCAGCCAAGGGTGGGACAGCGATGGCTACACCTTC	CASSQGWDSDGYTF
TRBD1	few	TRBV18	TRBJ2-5	TGTGCCAGCTCACTAGGACAGGGACCTTCGGAGAAAGAGACCCAGTACTTC	CASSLGQGPSEKETQYF
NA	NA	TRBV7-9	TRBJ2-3	TGTGCCAGCAGTTCTACCACAGATACGCAGTATTTT	CASSSTTDTQYF
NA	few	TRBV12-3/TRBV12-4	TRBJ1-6	TGTGCCAGCAGTTTAGGAGCCCCCTCACCCCTCCACTTT	CASSLGAPSPLHF
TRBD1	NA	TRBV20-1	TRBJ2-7	TGCAGTGCTAGGACAGGGGGAAACTACGAGCAGTACTTC	CSARTGGNYEQYF
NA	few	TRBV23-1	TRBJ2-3	TGCGCCAGCAGTCGAAAGGGGTCTAGCGCTAAAGATACGCAGTATTTT	CASSRKGSSAKDTQYF
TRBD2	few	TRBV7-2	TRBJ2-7	TGTGCCAGCAGCTTTACTAGCGGGGGAAGAGGGGGCTACGAGCAGTACTTC	CASSFTSGGRGGYEQYF
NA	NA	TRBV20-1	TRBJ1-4	TGCAGTGCTAGGGACGAAGGTACTAATGAAAAACTGTTTTTT	CSARDEGTNEKLFF
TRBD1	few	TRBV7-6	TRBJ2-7	TGTGCCAGCAGCTCCGGACAGGGGGCAGGGACCTACGAGCAGTACTTC	CASSSGQGAGTYEQYF
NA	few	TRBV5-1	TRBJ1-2	TGCGCCAGCAGCCCCGTTGGGGTTGTGGACTATGGCTACACCTTC	CASSPVGVVDYGYTF
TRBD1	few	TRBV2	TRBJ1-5	TGTGCCAGCAGAGCCGGGACAGGATATTCAGGCAATCAGCCCCAGCATTTT	CASRAGTGYSGNQPQHF
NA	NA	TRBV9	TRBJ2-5	TGTGCCAGCAGCGAGACACGGGTGAGGGAGACCCAGTACTTC	CASSETRVRETQYF
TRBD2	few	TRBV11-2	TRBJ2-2	TGTGCCAGCAGCTTAGACGGGGGGGCCGGGGAGCTGTTTTTT	CASSLDGGAGELFF
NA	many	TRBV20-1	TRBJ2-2	TGCAGTGCTAGAGAGGCCAGGCGGAACACCGGGGAGCTGTTTTTT	CSAREARRNTGELFF
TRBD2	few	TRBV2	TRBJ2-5	TGTGCCAGCAGTGAATGGTCTAGCGGGTTGGGGGAGACCCAGTACTTC	CASSEWSSGLGETQYF
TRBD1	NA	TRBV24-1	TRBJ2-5	TGTGCCACCAGTGATTTCGGGACAGGGGGCCGGAATATCGTGGGGACCCAGTACTTC	CATSDFGTGGRNIVGTQYF
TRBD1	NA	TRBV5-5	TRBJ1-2	TGTGCCAGCAGCTACCGGACAGGGGGTAACTATGGCTACACCTTC	CASSYRTGGNYGYTF